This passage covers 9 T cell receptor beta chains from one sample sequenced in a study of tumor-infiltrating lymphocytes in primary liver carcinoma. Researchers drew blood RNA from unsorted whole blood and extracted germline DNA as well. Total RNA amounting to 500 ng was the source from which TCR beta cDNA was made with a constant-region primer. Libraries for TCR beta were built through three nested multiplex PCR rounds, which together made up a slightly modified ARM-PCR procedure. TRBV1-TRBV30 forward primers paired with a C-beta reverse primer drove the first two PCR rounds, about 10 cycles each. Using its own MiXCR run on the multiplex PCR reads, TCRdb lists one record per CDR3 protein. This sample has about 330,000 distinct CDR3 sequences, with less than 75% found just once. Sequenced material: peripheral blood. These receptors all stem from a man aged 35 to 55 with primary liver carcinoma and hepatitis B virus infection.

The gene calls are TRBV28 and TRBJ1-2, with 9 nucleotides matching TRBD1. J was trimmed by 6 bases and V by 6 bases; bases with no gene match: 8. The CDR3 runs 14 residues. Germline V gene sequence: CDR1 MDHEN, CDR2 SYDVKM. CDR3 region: CASSSGQGIDGYTF. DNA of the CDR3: TGTGCCAGCAGCTCTGGACAGGGGATTGATGGCTACACCTTC.

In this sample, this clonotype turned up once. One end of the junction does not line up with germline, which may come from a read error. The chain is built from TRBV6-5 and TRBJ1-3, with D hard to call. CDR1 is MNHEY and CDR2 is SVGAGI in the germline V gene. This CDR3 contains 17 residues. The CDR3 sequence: CVSSCGPEQSSGNTIYF. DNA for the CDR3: TGTGTCAGCAGTTGCGGTCCGGAACAGAGCTCTGGAAACACCATATATTTT.

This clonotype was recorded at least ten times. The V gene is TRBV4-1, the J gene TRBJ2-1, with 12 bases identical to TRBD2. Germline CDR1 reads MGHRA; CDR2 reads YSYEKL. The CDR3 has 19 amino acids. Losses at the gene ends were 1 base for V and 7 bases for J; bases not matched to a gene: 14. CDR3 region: CASSQGGLAGGPYRNEQFF. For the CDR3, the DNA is TGCGCCAGCAGCCAAGGAGGTCTAGCGGGAGGGCCGTATCGGAATGAGCAGTTCTTC.

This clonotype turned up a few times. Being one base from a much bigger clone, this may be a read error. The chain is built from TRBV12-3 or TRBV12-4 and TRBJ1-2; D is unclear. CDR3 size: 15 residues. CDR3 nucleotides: TGTGACAGCAGCCCGGGCCCGAGGGTTTCCCATGGCTACACCTTC. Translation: CDSSPGPRVSHGYTF.

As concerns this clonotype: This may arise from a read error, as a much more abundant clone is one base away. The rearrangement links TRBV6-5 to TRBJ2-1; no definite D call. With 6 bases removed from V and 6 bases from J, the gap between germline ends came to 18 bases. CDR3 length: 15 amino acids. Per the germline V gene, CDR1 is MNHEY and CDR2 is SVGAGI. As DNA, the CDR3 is TGTGCCAGCAGCCGACTGACGGGCGCCTGCAATGAGCAGTTCTTC. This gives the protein CASSRLTGACNEQFF.

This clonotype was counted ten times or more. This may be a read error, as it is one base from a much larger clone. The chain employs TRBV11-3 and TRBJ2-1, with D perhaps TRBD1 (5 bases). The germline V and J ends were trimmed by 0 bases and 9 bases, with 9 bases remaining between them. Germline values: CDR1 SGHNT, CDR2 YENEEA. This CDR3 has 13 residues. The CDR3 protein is CASSLEYRREQFF. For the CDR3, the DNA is TGTGCCAGCAGCTTAGAATACAGGCGTGAGCAGTTCTTC.

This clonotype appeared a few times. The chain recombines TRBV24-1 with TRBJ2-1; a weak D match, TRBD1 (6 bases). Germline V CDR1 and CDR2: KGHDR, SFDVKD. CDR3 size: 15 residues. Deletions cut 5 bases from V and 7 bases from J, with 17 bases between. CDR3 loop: CATSVSGQSYNEQFF. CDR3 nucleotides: TGTGCCACCAGTGTTTCCGGACAGAGCTATAATGAGCAGTTCTTC.

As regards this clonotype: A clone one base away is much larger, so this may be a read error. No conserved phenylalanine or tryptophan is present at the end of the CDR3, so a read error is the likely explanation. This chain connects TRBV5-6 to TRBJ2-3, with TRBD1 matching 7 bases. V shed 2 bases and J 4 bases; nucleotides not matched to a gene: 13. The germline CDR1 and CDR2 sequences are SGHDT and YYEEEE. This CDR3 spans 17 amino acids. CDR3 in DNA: TGTGCCAGCAGCTTATCGAGGGGGCGGTTCATGGCAGATACGCAGTATCTT. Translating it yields CASSLSRGRFMADTQYL.

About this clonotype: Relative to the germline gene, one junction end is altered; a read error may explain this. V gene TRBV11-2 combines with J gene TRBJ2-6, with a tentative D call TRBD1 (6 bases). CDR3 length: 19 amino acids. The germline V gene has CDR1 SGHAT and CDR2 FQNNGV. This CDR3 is CASSLASFLRGSGTNVLTF. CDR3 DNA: TGTGCCAGCAGCTTAGCCTCATTTCTGAGGGGGTCTGGGACCAACGTCCTGACTTTC.